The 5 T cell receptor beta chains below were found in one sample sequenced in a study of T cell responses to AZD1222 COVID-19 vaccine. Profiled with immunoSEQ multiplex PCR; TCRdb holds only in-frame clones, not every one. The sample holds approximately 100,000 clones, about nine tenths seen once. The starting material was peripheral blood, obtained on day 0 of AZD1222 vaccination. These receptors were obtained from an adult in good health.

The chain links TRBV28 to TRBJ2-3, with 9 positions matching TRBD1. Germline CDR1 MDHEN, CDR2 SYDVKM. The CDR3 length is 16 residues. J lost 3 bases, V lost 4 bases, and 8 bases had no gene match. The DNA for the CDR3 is TGTGCCAGCAGTTCGAACAGGGGGCCGGGGACAGATACGCAGTATTTT. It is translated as CASSSNRGPGTDTQYF.

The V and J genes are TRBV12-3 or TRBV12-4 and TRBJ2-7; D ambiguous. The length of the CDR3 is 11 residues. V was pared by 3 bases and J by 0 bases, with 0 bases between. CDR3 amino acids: CASSFSYEQYF. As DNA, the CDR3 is TGTGCCAGCAGTTTCTCCTACGAGCAGTACTTC.

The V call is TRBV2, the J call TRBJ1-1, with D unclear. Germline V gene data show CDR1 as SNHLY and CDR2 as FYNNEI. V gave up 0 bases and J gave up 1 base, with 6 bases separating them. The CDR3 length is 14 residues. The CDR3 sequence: CASSEAWQNTEAFF. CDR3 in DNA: TGTGCCAGCAGTGAAGCTTGGCAGAACACTGAAGCTTTCTTT.

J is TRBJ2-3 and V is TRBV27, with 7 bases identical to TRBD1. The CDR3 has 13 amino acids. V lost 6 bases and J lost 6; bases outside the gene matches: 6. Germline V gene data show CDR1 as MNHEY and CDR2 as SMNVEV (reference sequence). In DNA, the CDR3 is TGTGCCAGCAGAACAGGGGCTGAGGATACGCAGTATTTT. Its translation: CASRTGAEDTQYF.

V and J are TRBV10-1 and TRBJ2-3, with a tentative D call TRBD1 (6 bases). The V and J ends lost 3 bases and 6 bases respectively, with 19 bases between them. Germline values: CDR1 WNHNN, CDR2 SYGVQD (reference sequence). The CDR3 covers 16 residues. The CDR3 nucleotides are TGCGCCAGCAGTGATCTCTCGGGCAGGGGAAGCGATACGCAGTATTTT. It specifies CASSDLSGRGSDTQYF.